The rows below give T cell receptor beta chains drawn from one sample of a study of OX40 agonist ivuxolimab in advanced cancers. Clones were read by immunoSEQ multiplex PCR, and TCRdb kept only the in-frame ones, dropping some. The sample includes 55,000 to 70,000 clones, 75% to 85% of them seen just once. Here the sequenced sample was CD4+ or CD8+ T cells sorted from blood, taken in a trial of the OX40 agonist ivuxolimab. These receptors all come from an adult with an advanced solid tumor such as melanoma, head and neck, liver or kidney cancer. The CDR3 runs from the conserved cysteine through the conserved F or W. The D gene is left open where the match is weak. Part of the rows lack a size; the others show once, few, many or a class for expanded clones.

CDR3aa: CATSIGQNSNQPQHF
CDR3nt: TGTGCCACCAGTATAGGACAGAATAGCAATCAGCCCCAGCATTTT
len: 15
d_gene: .
j_gene: TRBJ1-5
v_gene: TRBV15
abundance: .

CDR3aa: CASSQDQGGVGPQHF
CDR3nt: TGCGCCAGCAGCCAAGATCAGGGGGGGGTCGGGCCCCAGCATTTT
len: 15
d_gene: TRBD1
j_gene: TRBJ1-5
v_gene: TRBV4-1
abundance: .

CDR3aa: CASKVTTNTGELFF
CDR3nt: TGTGCCAGCAAGGTCACAACGAACACCGGGGAGCTGTTTTTT
len: 14
d_gene: .
j_gene: TRBJ2-2
v_gene: TRBV6-6
abundance: once

CDR3aa: CASRGDGNQPQHF
CDR3nt: TGTGCCAGCAGAGGGGATGGCAATCAGCCCCAGCATTTT
len: 13
d_gene: .
j_gene: TRBJ1-5
v_gene: TRBV6-5
abundance: .

CDR3aa: CASSLGTAEKLFF
CDR3nt: TGTGCCAGCAGTTTGGGGACAGCTGAAAAACTGTTTTTT
len: 13
d_gene: TRBD1
j_gene: TRBJ1-4
v_gene: TRBV28
abundance: .

CDR3aa: CASSPRTGGETEAFF
CDR3nt: TGTGCCAGCTCGCCCCGGACAGGGGGCGAAACTGAAGCTTTCTTT
len: 15
d_gene: TRBD1
j_gene: TRBJ1-1
v_gene: TRBV18
abundance: .

CDR3aa: CASIGAFMNTEAFF
CDR3nt: TGTGCCAGCATAGGAGCTTTTATGAACACTGAAGCTTTCTTT
len: 14
d_gene: .
j_gene: TRBJ1-1
v_gene: TRBV6-5
abundance: .

CDR3aa: CASSFYRAYTEAFF
CDR3nt: TGTGCCAGCAGTTTTTACAGGGCGTACACTGAAGCTTTCTTT
len: 14
d_gene: .
j_gene: TRBJ1-1
v_gene: TRBV28
abundance: .

CDR3aa: CSARLRGGYTF
CDR3nt: TGCAGTGCCCGTCTCAGGGGGGGCTACACCTTC
len: 11
d_gene: TRBD1
j_gene: TRBJ1-2
v_gene: TRBV20-1
abundance: .

CDR3aa: CASSQTGGSQPQHF
CDR3nt: TGTGCCAGCAGCCAAACAGGGGGCTCTCAGCCCCAGCATTTT
len: 14
d_gene: TRBD1
j_gene: TRBJ1-5
v_gene: TRBV7-8
abundance: .

CDR3aa: CASSFSATGTNYEQYF
CDR3nt: TGTGCCAGTAGTTTCAGCGCGACCGGGACAAATTACGAGCAGTACTTC
len: 16
d_gene: .
j_gene: TRBJ2-7
v_gene: TRBV19
abundance: .

CDR3aa: CASSERGVRMNTEAFF
CDR3nt: TGTGCCAGCAGTGAACGGGGGGTCCGGATGAACACTGAAGCTTTCTTT
len: 16
d_gene: .
j_gene: TRBJ1-1
v_gene: TRBV2
abundance: .

CDR3aa: CASRLANSPLHF
CDR3nt: TGTGCCAGCCGACTAGCGAATTCACCCCTCCACTTT
len: 12
d_gene: .
j_gene: TRBJ1-6
v_gene: TRBV6-1
abundance: .

CDR3aa: CASSVVAGGKETQYF
CDR3nt: TGTGCCAGCAGTGTGGTAGCGGGGGGCAAAGAGACCCAGTACTTC
len: 15
d_gene: TRBD2
j_gene: TRBJ2-5
v_gene: TRBV6-1
abundance: .

CDR3aa: CSVDEGLAGARGNEQFF
CDR3nt: TGCAGCGTTGATGAGGGACTAGCGGGGGCCCGGGGGAATGAGCAGTTCTTC
len: 17
d_gene: TRBD2
j_gene: TRBJ2-1
v_gene: TRBV29-1
abundance: .

CDR3aa: CASSSPSQLGRGGYGYTF
CDR3nt: TGTGCCAGCAGTTCTCCCTCCCAGTTGGGCAGGGGGGGCTATGGCTACACCTTC
len: 18
d_gene: TRBD1
j_gene: TRBJ1-2
v_gene: TRBV28
abundance: few

CDR3aa: CASSLEDSSNTEAFF
CDR3nt: TGCGCCAGCAGCTTGGAGGACAGTTCAAACACTGAAGCTTTCTTT
len: 15
d_gene: .
j_gene: TRBJ1-1
v_gene: TRBV5-1
abundance: .

CDR3aa: CASSQRDRANTEAFF
CDR3nt: TGCGCCAGCAGCCAGCGGGACAGGGCTAACACTGAAGCTTTCTTT
len: 15
d_gene: TRBD1
j_gene: TRBJ1-1
v_gene: TRBV4-1
abundance: .

CDR3aa: CASSPGQGSPYNEQFF
CDR3nt: TGTGCTAGCAGTCCCGGACAGGGGTCCCCTTACAATGAGCAGTTCTTC
len: 16
d_gene: TRBD1
j_gene: TRBJ2-1
v_gene: TRBV7-7
abundance: .

CDR3aa: CASSLGQLRNTEAFF
CDR3nt: TGTGCCAGCAGCTTGGGACAGTTACGGAACACTGAAGCTTTCTTT
len: 15
d_gene: TRBD1
j_gene: TRBJ1-1
v_gene: TRBV7-8
abundance: .

CDR3aa: CASSSGGQGNTEAFF
CDR3nt: TGTGCCAGCAGCTCGGGGGGACAGGGGAACACTGAAGCTTTCTTT
len: 15
d_gene: TRBD1
j_gene: TRBJ1-1
v_gene: TRBV5-4
abundance: .

CDR3aa: CASSIGRTNEQFF
CDR3nt: TGTGCCAGTAGTATCGGGAGAACCAATGAGCAGTTCTTC
len: 13
d_gene: .
j_gene: TRBJ2-1
v_gene: TRBV19
abundance: .

CDR3aa: CSARVGNTQYF
CDR3nt: TGCAGTGCTAGGGTGGGGAATACGCAGTATTTT
len: 11
d_gene: .
j_gene: TRBJ2-3
v_gene: TRBV20-1
abundance: .

CDR3aa: CASSYSGGGYGYTF
CDR3nt: TGTGCCAGCAGTTACTCTGGGGGCGGCTATGGCTACACCTTC
len: 14
d_gene: .
j_gene: TRBJ1-2
v_gene: TRBV6-6
abundance: .

CDR3aa: CASRPRGGHTLNEQFF
CDR3nt: TGTGCCAGTAGACCGCGGGGGGGACACACGTTGAATGAGCAGTTCTTC
len: 16
d_gene: TRBD2
j_gene: TRBJ2-1
v_gene: TRBV19
abundance: few

CDR3aa: CASSLPGANTGELFF
CDR3nt: TGTGCCAGCAGTTTGCCAGGGGCGAACACCGGGGAGCTGTTTTTT
len: 15
d_gene: .
j_gene: TRBJ2-2
v_gene: TRBV28
abundance: .

CDR3aa: CASSEVKAYGYTF
CDR3nt: TGTGCCAGCAGTGAAGTAAAGGCCTATGGCTACACCTTC
len: 13
d_gene: .
j_gene: TRBJ1-2
v_gene: TRBV6-1
abundance: few

CDR3aa: CASSQVGRRESGGELFF
CDR3nt: TGTGCCAGCAGCCAAGTTGGGAGGAGAGAGAGTGGAGGGGAGCTGTTTTTT
len: 17
d_gene: .
j_gene: TRBJ2-2
v_gene: TRBV4-2
abundance: .

CDR3aa: CASSLGTASSTDTQYF
CDR3nt: TGTGCCAGCAGCTTGGGGACAGCTTCTAGCACAGATACGCAGTATTTT
len: 16
d_gene: .
j_gene: TRBJ2-3
v_gene: TRBV5-4
abundance: .

CDR3aa: CASSFGAPDTQYF
CDR3nt: TGTGCCAGCAGCTTCGGGGCCCCAGATACGCAGTATTTT
len: 13
d_gene: .
j_gene: TRBJ2-3
v_gene: TRBV11-2
abundance: .

CDR3aa: CASSDIQGSLGGELFF
CDR3nt: TGTGCCAGCAGTGATATCCAGGGATCTTTGGGCGGGGAGCTGTTTTTT
len: 16
d_gene: .
j_gene: TRBJ2-2
v_gene: TRBV25-1
abundance: .

CDR3aa: CASSTSGTVQTQYF
CDR3nt: TGTGCCAGTAGTACTTCCGGGACCGTCCAGACCCAGTACTTC
len: 14
d_gene: .
j_gene: TRBJ2-5
v_gene: TRBV19
abundance: .

CDR3aa: CASSPTGGIGNQPQHF
CDR3nt: TGTGCCAGTAGTCCGACCGGTGGAATTGGCAATCAGCCCCAGCATTTT
len: 16
d_gene: .
j_gene: TRBJ1-5
v_gene: TRBV19
abundance: .

CDR3aa: CASIPRVAQADTQYF
CDR3nt: TGTGCCAGCATCCCCAGGGTGGCCCAGGCAGATACGCAGTATTTT
len: 15
d_gene: .
j_gene: TRBJ2-3
v_gene: TRBV7-8
abundance: .

CDR3aa: CASSIALTQNTEAFF
CDR3nt: TGTGCCAGTAGTATAGCATTAACACAGAACACTGAAGCTTTCTTT
len: 15
d_gene: .
j_gene: TRBJ1-1
v_gene: TRBV19
abundance: .

CDR3aa: CASSLVGDGYTF
CDR3nt: TGTGCCAGCAGCTTAGTAGGGGACGGCTACACCTTC
len: 12
d_gene: .
j_gene: TRBJ1-2
v_gene: TRBV7-8
abundance: few

CDR3aa: CATSRVGTSGGAPDTQYF
CDR3nt: TGTGCCACCAGCAGAGTGGGGACTAGCGGGGGGGCCCCAGATACGCAGTATTTT
len: 18
d_gene: TRBD2
j_gene: TRBJ2-3
v_gene: TRBV15
abundance: .

CDR3aa: CASSLQGIRYEQYF
CDR3nt: TGTGCCAGCAGCCTACAGGGAATTCGATACGAGCAGTACTTC
len: 14
d_gene: .
j_gene: TRBJ2-7
v_gene: TRBV5-6
abundance: .

CDR3aa: CASSSALTLNEKLFF
CDR3nt: TGTGCCAGCAGCTCAGCGTTGACTCTGAATGAAAAACTGTTTTTT
len: 15
d_gene: .
j_gene: TRBJ1-4
v_gene: TRBV7-9
abundance: .

CDR3aa: CASSFRGNTIYF
CDR3nt: TGTGCCAGCAGTTTCAGAGGAAACACCATATATTTT
len: 12
d_gene: .
j_gene: TRBJ1-3
v_gene: TRBV28
abundance: .

CDR3aa: CASSQRGIPQETQYF
CDR3nt: TGTGCCAGCAGCCAAAGGGGGATCCCTCAAGAGACCCAGTACTTC
len: 15
d_gene: .
j_gene: TRBJ2-5
v_gene: TRBV7-2
abundance: .

CDR3aa: CASSPALAGASTGELFF
CDR3nt: TGTGCCAGCAGCCCGGCGCTAGCGGGGGCTTCCACCGGGGAGCTGTTTTTT
len: 17
d_gene: TRBD2
j_gene: TRBJ2-2
v_gene: TRBV5-4
abundance: .

CDR3aa: CASSQDRVGWNEQFF
CDR3nt: TGTGCCAGCAGCCAAGATCGAGTAGGGTGGAATGAGCAGTTCTTC
len: 15
d_gene: .
j_gene: TRBJ2-1
v_gene: TRBV4-2
abundance: .

CDR3aa: CASGTLGNTIYF
CDR3nt: TGCGCCAGCGGGACGTTGGGAAACACCATATATTTT
len: 12
d_gene: .
j_gene: TRBJ1-3
v_gene: TRBV4-3
abundance: .

CDR3aa: CASSWTGGSNQPQHF
CDR3nt: TGCGCCAGCAGCTGGACAGGGGGTAGCAATCAGCCCCAGCATTTT
len: 15
d_gene: TRBD1
j_gene: TRBJ1-5
v_gene: TRBV5-1
abundance: .

CDR3aa: CASSEDLGTDTQYF
CDR3nt: TGTGCCAGCAGCGAGGACTTGGGCACAGATACGCAGTATTTT
len: 14
d_gene: .
j_gene: TRBJ2-3
v_gene: TRBV2
abundance: .

CDR3aa: CASSLGWPRQGNSPLHF
CDR3nt: TGTGCCAGCAGCTTAGGTTGGCCCCGACAGGGGAATTCACCCCTCCACTTT
len: 17
d_gene: TRBD1
j_gene: TRBJ1-6
v_gene: TRBV11-2
abundance: once

CDR3aa: CASSGEASGYNEQFF
CDR3nt: TGTGCCAGCAGTGGGGAGGCCTCGGGGTACAATGAGCAGTTCTTC
len: 15
d_gene: .
j_gene: TRBJ2-1
v_gene: TRBV2
abundance: .

CDR3aa: CASSLSDSLYYGYTF
CDR3nt: TGTGCCAGCAGCTTGTCAGACAGTCTCTACTATGGCTACACCTTC
len: 15
d_gene: .
j_gene: TRBJ1-2
v_gene: TRBV5-5
abundance: .